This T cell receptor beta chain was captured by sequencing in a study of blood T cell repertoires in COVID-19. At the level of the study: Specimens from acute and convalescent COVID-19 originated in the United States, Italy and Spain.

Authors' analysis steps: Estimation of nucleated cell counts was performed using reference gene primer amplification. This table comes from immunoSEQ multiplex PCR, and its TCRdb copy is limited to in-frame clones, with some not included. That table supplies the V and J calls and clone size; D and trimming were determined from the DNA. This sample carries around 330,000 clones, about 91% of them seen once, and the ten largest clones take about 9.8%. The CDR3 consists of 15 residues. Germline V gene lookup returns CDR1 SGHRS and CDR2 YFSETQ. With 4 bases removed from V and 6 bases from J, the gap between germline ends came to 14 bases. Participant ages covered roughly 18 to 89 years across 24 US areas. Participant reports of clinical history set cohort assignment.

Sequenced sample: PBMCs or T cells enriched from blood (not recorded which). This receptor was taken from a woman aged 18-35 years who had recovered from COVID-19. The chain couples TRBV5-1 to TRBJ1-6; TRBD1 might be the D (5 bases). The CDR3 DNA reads TGCGCCAGCAGCGCAGAGACAGTCCCTAATTCACCCCTCCACTTT. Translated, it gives CASSAETVPNSPLHF.